What follows are 23 T cell receptor beta chains derived from one specimen sequenced in a study of T cells in narcolepsy. Some clones are missing from TCRdb's copy, which holds only in-frame ones; the method was immunoSEQ multiplex PCR. Counted here are under 30,000 clones, around four fifths occurring once; the ten biggest clones make up around 1%. Specimen: CD45RA- memory CD4+ T cells from PBMCs. Receptors originate from a human donor with narcolepsy.

Judged by abundance, this clone is medium-sized (0.01 to 0.1%). The CDR3 DNA follows: TGTGCCAGCAGGGACAGGGCCACTAACTATGGCTACACCTTC. Encoded protein: CASRDRATNYGYTF. This chain uses TRBV6-1 with TRBJ1-2; 8 positions match TRBD1. The V gene end was trimmed by 6 bases and the J gene end by 0 bases; junction bases not matched to a gene: 3. The germline V gene has CDR1 MNHNS and CDR2 SASEGT. The CDR3 is made up of 14 amino acids.

V and J are TRBV7-8 and TRBJ2-2; D unclear. Germline V gene sequence: CDR1 SGHVS, CDR2 FQNEAQ. The CDR3 runs to 16 residues. With 1 base removed from V and 1 base from J, the gap between germline ends came to 10 bases. The CDR3 protein is CASSLVESGNTGELFF. The CDR3 DNA reads as TGTGCCAGCAGCTTAGTAGAGTCGGGGAACACCGGGGAGCTGTTTTTT.

The chain uses TRBV5-6 and TRBJ2-3; the match to TRBD2 covers 15 bases. Looked up from germline, CDR1 is SGHDT and CDR2 is YYEEEE. V shed 4 bases and J 2 bases; nucleotides not matched to a gene: 11. This CDR3 has 19 residues. CDR3 residues: CASSVGLAGGNLNTDTQYF. In DNA, the CDR3 is TGTGCCAGCAGCGTGGGACTAGCGGGGGGAAACCTTAACACAGATACGCAGTATTTT.

The chain recombines TRBV28 with TRBJ1-1; TRBD1 agrees at 7 bases. The CDR3 covers 14 residues. V gave up 7 bases and J gave up 3 bases; unmatched junction bases: 8. Germline-derived CDR1 and CDR2 are MDHEN and SYDVKM. CDR3 protein: CASTRDSRYTEAFF. DNA of the CDR3: TGTGCCAGCACCCGGGACAGTCGATACACTGAAGCTTTCTTT. Looking up the rest from reference TRBV28 and TRBJ1-1 gives the full variable domain: DVKVTQSSRYLVKRTGEKVFLECVQDMDHENMFWYRQDPGLGLRLIYFSYDVKMKEKGDIPEGYSVSREKKERFSLILESASTNQTSMYLCASTRDSRYTEAFFGQGTRLTVV.

The chain recombines TRBV13 with TRBJ2-3; 8 bases agree with TRBD1. V was clipped by 0 bases and J by 6 bases; unmatched bases: 2. The germline V gene encodes CDR1 PRHDT and CDR2 FYEKMQ (reference sequence). The CDR3 extends over 14 amino acids. The CDR3 spells CASSLGQGVDTQYF. In nucleotides, the CDR3 is TGTGCCAGCAGCTTAGGACAGGGGGTGGATACGCAGTATTTT.

The chain has TRBV2 and TRBJ2-7; 7 bases are a match to TRBD1. The CDR3 covers 15 residues. Germline V gene sequence: CDR1 SNHLY, CDR2 FYNNEI. V shed 6 bases and J 6 bases; nucleotides not matched to a gene: 14. CDR3 sequence (DNA): TGTGCCAGCAGCGACTTATCCGGGACAGTAGTCGAGCAGTACTTC. This encodes CASSDLSGTVVEQYF.

The V call is TRBV7-2, the J call TRBJ2-7; D ambiguous. CDR1 and CDR2 (germline): SGHTA, FQGNSA. This CDR3 spans 14 amino acids. With 1 base removed from V and 2 bases from J, the gap between germline ends came to 9 bases. The CDR3 nucleotides are TGTGCCAGCAGCTTAGGACGTCAAGCCTACGAGCAGTACTTC. It translates to CASSLGRQAYEQYF.

V gene TRBV5-1 combines with J gene TRBJ1-1; D unclear. Germline V gene lookup returns CDR1 SGHRS and CDR2 YFSETQ. The CDR3 contains 13 residues. Trimming removed 2 bases from V and 0 bases from J, with 5 bases in between. The CDR3 region is CASSFVLNTEAFF. DNA for the CDR3: TGCGCCAGCAGCTTCGTGCTGAACACTGAAGCTTTCTTT.

This clone has a single count. The chain employs TRBV5-1 and TRBJ2-1, with 8 bases aligning to TRBD1. The V gene end was trimmed by 4 bases and the J gene end by 6 bases; junction bases not matched to a gene: 3. The CDR3 has 13 residues. CDR1 and CDR2 (germline): SGHRS, YFSETQ. CDR3 bases: TGCGCCAGCAGCGGGACAGGCCTCAATGAGCAGTTCTTC. Translated, it gives CASSGTGLNEQFF.

The chain employs TRBV30 and TRBJ1-1, with D possibly being TRBD1 (6 bases). V gave up 4 bases and J gave up 4 bases, with 10 bases separating them. Germline V gene sequence: CDR1 GTSNPN, CDR2 SVGIG (reference sequence). This CDR3 region has 12 residues. This CDR3 is CAWIGGFTEAFF. The CDR3 DNA sequence: TGTGCCTGGATAGGGGGTTTCACTGAAGCTTTCTTT. Together with reference TRBV30 and TRBJ1-1, the CDR3 gives the full variable domain: SQTIHQWPATLVQPVGSPLSLECTVEGTSNPNLYWYRQAAGRGLQLLFYSVGIGQISSEVPQNLSASRPQDRQFILSSKKLLLSDSGFYLCAWIGGFTEAFFGQGTRLTVV.

The sample holds one count of this clone. The chain couples TRBV4-3 to TRBJ2-7; D might be TRBD1 (5 bases). V was clipped by 1 base and J by 2 bases, with 9 bases between them. CDR1 is LGHNA and CDR2 is YSLEER in the germline V gene. The CDR3 covers 14 residues. The CDR3 region is CASSQAMTAYEQYF. DNA of the CDR3: TGCGCCAGCAGCCAAGCCATGACAGCCTACGAGCAGTACTTC.

This clone was counted a single time. The rearrangement uses TRBV2 and TRBJ1-1; no clear D gene. Trimming stripped 7 bases from V and 4 bases from J, with 4 bases between. CDR1 is SNHLY and CDR2 is FYNNEI in the germline V gene. There are 10 residues in the CDR3. CDR3 region: CASILTEAFF. The DNA for the CDR3 is TGTGCCAGCATCCTCACTGAAGCTTTCTTT.

J is TRBJ1-1 and V is TRBV5-1; D gene unclear. V shed 5 bases and J shed 8 bases, with 16 bases lying between them. Germline V gene sequence: CDR1 SGHRS, CDR2 YFSETQ. The CDR3 extends over 13 amino acids. The CDR3 sequence: CASRVSHLPEAFF. In DNA, the CDR3 is TGCGCCAGCAGGGTCAGTCACCTTCCCGAAGCTTTCTTT.

The chain carries TRBV5-1 and TRBJ1-1; unclear D gene. The CDR3 sequence is 12 residues long. Germline assignment: CDR1 SGHRS and CDR2 YFSETQ. The V end was cut by 3 bases, the J end by 7 bases, with 10 bases between. CDR3 sequence: CASSSGGIEAFF. The CDR3 nucleotides are TGCGCCAGCAGCTCTGGCGGGATTGAAGCTTTCTTT.

This clone was picked up a small number of times. The chain employs TRBV4-3 and TRBJ1-2, with 7 nucleotides matching TRBD1. This CDR3 contains 15 residues. The germline CDR1 and CDR2 sequences are LGHNA and YSLEER. Trimming removed 0 bases from V and 8 bases from J; junction bases left unmatched: 9. CDR3 region: CASSQDRDSQGGYTF. CDR3 DNA sequence: TGCGCCAGCAGCCAAGATAGGGACAGCCAGGGCGGCTACACCTTC.

This clone was picked up one time. The V gene is TRBV19, the J gene TRBJ2-6, with 10 bases matching TRBD1. There are 18 residues in the CDR3. Unmatched junction bases numbered 7, after V lost 3 bases and J lost 2 bases. The germline gives CDR1 LNHDA, CDR2 SQIVND (reference sequence). The CDR3 DNA follows: TGTGCCAGTAGTATCCGGACAGGGGGTAGCACTGGGGCCAACGTCCTGACTTTC. This gives the protein CASSIRTGGSTGANVLTF.

The chain employs TRBV2 and TRBJ2-7; 7 bases fit TRBD2. Losses at the gene ends were 3 bases for V and 0 bases for J; bases not matched to a gene: 8. The CDR3 is 16 residues long. The germline V gene has CDR1 SNHLY and CDR2 FYNNEI. CDR3 nucleotide sequence: TGTGCCAGCAGTGACTACTCCGGGACTACCTCCTACGAGCAGTACTTC. Translating gives CASSDYSGTTSYEQYF.

The rearrangement joins TRBV12-2 to TRBJ2-1; the D call of TRBD2 is as the table states it, not checked on the DNA. TRBV12-2 has pseudogene status. The CDR3 loop spans 15 amino acids. The CDR3 reads CASRPPGRGMDEQFF. The CDR3, as DNA: TGTGCAAGTCGCCCGCCGGGGCGGGGGATGGATGAGCAGTTCTTC.

This rearrangement joins TRBV7-2 to TRBJ2-2; D possibly corresponds to TRBD2 (6 bases). V lost 1 base and J 3 bases, leaving 12 bases between the germline ends. Germline CDR1 reads SGHTA; CDR2 reads FQGNSA. The length of the CDR3 is 16 residues. As DNA, the CDR3 is TGTGCCAGCAGCTTAGTGGGTAGCGGACACACCGGGGAGCTGTTTTTT. It is translated as CASSLVGSGHTGELFF.

This chain connects TRBV18 to TRBJ1-5, with a weak D call TRBD1 (6 bases). This CDR3 spans 16 amino acids. Trimming shortened V by 6 bases and J by 4 bases, and 19 bases separated the two germline ends. Germline lookup yields CDR1 KGHSH and CDR2 LQKENI. CDR3 protein: CASSDNRGDANQPQHF. The CDR3 DNA sequence: TGTGCCAGCTCGGACAATAGGGGGGACGCTAATCAGCCCCAGCATTTT.

The chain employs TRBV7-9 and TRBJ1-1, with D tentatively TRBD1 (6 bases). Trimming stripped 4 bases from V and 3 bases from J, with 9 bases between. Germline CDR1 reads SEHNR; CDR2 reads FQNEAQ (reference sequence). This CDR3 spans 13 amino acids. The CDR3 DNA reads TGTGCCAGCAGCTCGTACAGGGACACTGAAGCTTTCTTT. This gives the protein CASSSYRDTEAFF.

The V call is TRBV5-8, the J call TRBJ1-4; 8 positions agree with TRBD1. This CDR3 is 16 amino acids long. Trimming removed 4 bases from V and 2 bases from J; junction bases left unmatched: 7. Germline V gene lookup returns CDR1 SGHTS and CDR2 YDEGEE. In DNA form, the CDR3 reads TGTGCCAGCAGCCCCCGGACAGGGTTGACTAATGAAAAACTGTTTTTT. Its protein is CASSPRTGLTNEKLFF.

The J gene is TRBJ2-1, the V gene TRBV7-9, with TRBD2 matching 12 bases. CDR3 length: 19 amino acids. J lost 0 bases, V lost 3 bases, and 9 bases had no gene match. Germline values: CDR1 SEHNR, CDR2 FQNEAQ (reference sequence). The CDR3 bases are TGTGCCAGCAGCTTCACCCTAGCGGGGGGGGCGAGCTCCTACAATGAGCAGTTCTTC. Translating it yields CASSFTLAGGASSYNEQFF.